One and the same sample provided the 26 T cell receptor beta chains below, sequenced in a study of identical twins. TCRdb processed the 5' RACE reads anew with MiXCR; each CDR3 protein has one entry. The top ten hold about 2% of the sample, which has about 220,000 distinct CDR3 sequences, around 8% seen once. The same sample was also used in a study of yellow fever vaccine responses in identical twins.

The sequencing sample was made of memory (CD45RO+) T cells sorted from blood. The receptors were sampled from a young woman in good health.

The chain has TRBV5-4 and TRBJ2-5, with D unclear. The CDR3 is 12 residues long. Germline-derived CDR1 and CDR2 are SGHNT and YYREEE (reference sequence). Trimming removed 4 bases at V and 5 bases at J, with 9 bases between. The CDR3 sequence is CASSTGRETQYF. CDR3 nucleotide sequence: TGTGCCAGCAGCACTGGCAGGGAGACCCAGTACTTC.

This clonotype was recorded a few times. This chain links TRBV18 with TRBJ2-5; D is ambiguous. V gave up 5 bases and J gave up 2 bases, with 9 bases separating them. CDR3 size: 13 residues. The germline V gene encodes CDR1 KGHSH and CDR2 LQKENI. As DNA, the CDR3 is TGTGCCAGCTCAAACGTGGGACAAGAGACCCAGTACTTC. It yields the protein CASSNVGQETQYF.

The J gene is TRBJ2-6, the V gene TRBV6-2 or TRBV6-3; TRBD1 agrees at 7 bases. Trimming removed 5 bases from V and 3 bases from J; junction bases left unmatched: 13. CDR3 size: 18 residues. The V gene's germline CDR1 is MNHEY and CDR2 SVGEGT. Here the CDR3 reads CASSQLTGSVGGANVLTF. CDR3 in DNA: TGTGCCAGCAGTCAGCTGACAGGGTCGGTTGGTGGGGCCAACGTCCTGACTTTC.

This clonotype appeared many times. V usage is TRBV25-1 and J usage is TRBJ2-7; 10 bases are shared with TRBD1. From germline, CDR1 is MGHDK and CDR2 SYGVNS. The CDR3 loop spans 16 amino acids. V gave up 2 bases and J gave up 3 bases; unmatched junction bases: 7. Written as DNA, the CDR3 is TGTGCCAGCAGTGAACCCCGGACAGGGGGTGTCTACGAGCAGTACTTC. This translates into CASSEPRTGGVYEQYF.

This clonotype showed up just a few times. The J gene is TRBJ2-2, the V gene TRBV18, with D unclear. V was trimmed by 2 bases and J by 3 bases, leaving 10 bases between them. The CDR3 totals 15 residues. Per the germline V gene, CDR1 is KGHSH and CDR2 is LQKENI. The DNA for the CDR3 is TGTGCCAGCTCACCAATGAGCCCTTACACCGGGGAGCTGTTTTTT. This gives the protein CASSPMSPYTGELFF.

This chain joins TRBV19 and TRBJ2-1; TRBD2 agrees at 10 bases. This CDR3 is built from 17 residues. Germline assignment: CDR1 LNHDA and CDR2 SQIVND (reference sequence). V dropped 3 bases and J dropped 2; count of bases not matched to a gene: 7. The CDR3 spells CASSIGGGTSAYNEQFF. The CDR3 nucleotides read TGTGCCAGTAGTATTGGTGGCGGGACTAGCGCCTACAATGAGCAGTTCTTC.

At least ten counts were recorded for this clonotype. The rearrangement uses TRBV7-2 and TRBJ2-5; possibly TRBD1 for D (5 bases). This CDR3 has 14 residues. Germline V CDR1 and CDR2: SGHTA, FQGNSA. Trimming removed 2 bases at V and 4 bases at J, with 11 bases between. The CDR3 reads CASSLLGPGETQYF. The CDR3, as DNA: TGTGCCAGCAGCTTACTGGGGCCGGGAGAGACCCAGTACTTC.

The chain recombines TRBV7-8 with TRBJ2-7; D uncertain. CDR3 length equals 12 residues. Per germline, CDR1 SGHVS and CDR2 FQNEAQ. The V end lost 3 bases, the J end lost 4 bases, and 7 bases lay between the germline ends. CDR3 sequence reads: CASSLENYEQYF. CDR3 sequence (DNA): TGTGCCAGCAGCTTGGAGAATTACGAGCAGTACTTC.

This clonotype was seen only a few times. The V gene is TRBV7-2, the J gene TRBJ2-5; D is undetermined. CDR3 length: 13 amino acids. Germline V gene data show CDR1 as SGHTA and CDR2 as FQGNSA. The V end was cut by 5 bases, the J end by 1 base, with 8 bases between. The CDR3, as DNA: TGTGCCAGCAGCCCGACCCTCCAAGAGACCCAGTACTTC. This gives the protein CASSPTLQETQYF.

This clonotype was detected a few times. This chain links TRBV2 with TRBJ2-7, with TRBD2 matching over 16 bases. The CDR3 sequence is 16 residues long. V gave up 1 base and J gave up 5 bases; unmatched junction bases: 2. Per germline, CDR1 SNHLY and CDR2 FYNNEI. CDR3 DNA sequence: TGTGCCAGCAGTGAAGGGGGACTAGCGGGGGGGCACGAGCAGTACTTC. This sequence encodes CASSEGGLAGGHEQYF. Combining the CDR3 with reference TRBV2 and TRBJ2-7 gives the whole variable domain EPEVTQTPSHQVTQMGQEVILRCVPISNHLYFYWYRQILGQKVEFLVSFYNNEISEKSEIFDDQFSVERPDGSNFTLKIRSTKLEDSAMYFCASSEGGLAGGHEQYFGPGTRLTVT.

A note on this clonotype: The junction differs from germline at one of its ends, possibly a read error. The chain employs TRBV7-6 and TRBJ2-1; 9 bases match TRBD2. CDR3 size: 15 residues. The germline V gene encodes CDR1 SGHVS and CDR2 FNYEAQ. CDR3 sequence reads: CASSLAGADYNEQFF. Written as DNA, the CDR3 is TGTGCCAGCAGTTTAGCGGGAGCAGACTACAATGAGCAGTTCTTC. Supplemented by reference TRBV7-6 and TRBJ2-1, the full variable domain reads GAGVSQSPRYKVTKRGQDVALRCDPISGHVSLYWYRQALGQGPEFLTYFNYEAQQDKSGLPNDRFSAERPEGSISTLTIQRTEQRDSAMYRCASSLAGADYNEQFFGPGTRLTVL.

This clonotype has ten or more counts. The chain employs TRBV27 and TRBJ2-3; tentative D call: TRBD2 (5 bases). The CDR3 totals 16 residues. The V gene's germline CDR1 is MNHEY and CDR2 SMNVEV (reference sequence). V lost 6 bases, J lost 2 bases, and 18 bases lay in between. The CDR3 is CASRAVWERTTDTQYF. DNA for the CDR3: TGTGCCAGCAGGGCGGTTTGGGAGCGGACCACAGATACGCAGTATTTT.

This clonotype was seen ten or more times. This chain joins TRBV3-1 and TRBJ1-3; D is unclear. V was cut by 1 base and J by 4 bases, with 14 bases left in between. This CDR3 comprises 16 residues. Germline V lookup: CDR1 LGHDT, CDR2 YNNKEL (reference sequence). In DNA form, the CDR3 reads TGTGCCAGCAGCCAAGTTGTAACAGCCAACGGAAACACCATATATTTT. Its protein is CASSQVVTANGNTIYF.

The sample holds many counts of this clonotype. This chain joins TRBV2 and TRBJ2-6; D not resolved. V lost 2 bases, J lost 2 bases, and 13 bases lay in between. The CDR3 runs to 17 residues. Germline CDR1 and CDR2: SNHLY and FYNNEI. The CDR3 DNA reads as TGTGCCAGCAGTGAAACAGTCTCCAAAACTGGGGCCAACGTCCTGACTTTC. It translates to CASSETVSKTGANVLTF.

This clonotype was seen repeatedly, ten times or more. This chain links TRBV29-1 with TRBJ1-4; 9 bases match TRBD1. The trim removed 3 bases at V and 10 bases at J, leaving 9 bases unmatched. The CDR3 has 14 amino acids. Germline V CDR1 and CDR2: SQVTM, ANQGSEA. CDR3 residues: CSVDLGQGRGKLFF. The CDR3 DNA reads as TGCAGCGTTGACCTCGGACAGGGGAGAGGAAAACTGTTTTTT.

V gene TRBV2 combines with J gene TRBJ1-6; the match to TRBD1 covers 8 bases. V lost 6 bases and J lost 7; bases outside the gene matches: 8. This CDR3 contains 15 residues. The germline V gene encodes CDR1 SNHLY and CDR2 FYNNEI. Here the CDR3 reads CASRSSTGGNSPLHF. The CDR3 region has the DNA TGTGCCAGCAGATCATCTACAGGGGGGAATTCACCCCTCCACTTT.

V usage is TRBV11-2 and J usage is TRBJ2-3, with TRBD2 matching over 16 bases. Germline loops: CDR1 SGHAT, CDR2 FQNNGV. Unmatched junction bases numbered 8, after V lost 5 bases and J lost 0 bases. This CDR3 contains 19 residues. CDR3 sequence (DNA): TGTGCCAGCAGCCCGGGACTAGCGGGGGGGCGGTTGAGCACAGATACGCAGTATTTT. This codes for CASSPGLAGGRLSTDTQYF.

This clonotype was counted between two and nine times. The V call is TRBV7-2, the J call TRBJ1-5; 8 bases line up with TRBD1. Trimming removed 1 base from V and 7 bases from J; junction bases left unmatched: 12. The germline V gene encodes CDR1 SGHTA and CDR2 FQGNSA. The CDR3 loop spans 17 amino acids. In DNA, the CDR3 is TGTGCCAGCAGCTTAGTGGTACTAGGACAGGGTCGCCAGCCCCAGCATTTT. It yields the protein CASSLVVLGQGRQPQHF.

This rearrangement joins TRBV29-1 to TRBJ2-1; 7 bases match TRBD1. J lost 4 bases, V lost 7 bases, and 7 bases had no gene match. Germline CDR1 and CDR2: SQVTM and ANQGSEA. The length of the CDR3 is 13 residues. This CDR3 reads CSAPTGIYNEQFF. The CDR3 nucleotides read TGCAGCGCACCGACAGGGATTTACAATGAGCAGTTCTTC.

This clonotype was seen ten or more times. The chain couples TRBV6-1 to TRBJ1-1; a possible D gene is TRBD1 (5 bases). Germline CDR1 MNHNS, CDR2 SASEGT. The V end lost 6 bases, the J end lost 6 bases, and 20 bases lay between the germline ends. CDR3 length: 15 residues. The CDR3 DNA is TGTGCCAGCAGAAAGGGGATACAGCCCATTGCTGAAGCTTTCTTT. Encoded protein: CASRKGIQPIAEAFF.

This clonotype was seen repeatedly, ten times or more. The rearrangement uses TRBV20-1 and TRBJ2-2; D is unresolved. The germline gives CDR1 DFQATT, CDR2 SNEGSKA (reference sequence). The length of the CDR3 is 12 residues. The V gene lost 2 bases and the J gene lost 7 bases, with 8 bases spanning the gap. CDR3 in amino acids: CSARKGYGELFF. The DNA for the CDR3 is TGCAGTGCTAGAAAGGGTTACGGGGAGCTGTTTTTT.

The sample holds a few counts of this clonotype. The CDR3 sequence: CASSLDRGGEKLFF. CDR3 nucleotides: TGTGCCAGCAGCTTGGACAGGGGCGGCGAAAAACTGTTTTTT. The chain links TRBV5-8 to TRBJ1-4; TRBD1 matches 7 bases. CDR3 length: 14 amino acids. Unmatched junction bases numbered 4, after V lost 0 bases and J lost 8 bases. The germline gives CDR1 SGHTS, CDR2 YDEGEE.

This clonotype showed up many times. CDR3 bases: TGTGCCAGCAGCTTCCGGACAGGGGGGGCCGGGGAGCTGTTTTTT. Translating gives CASSFRTGGAGELFF. The V call is TRBV11-2, the J call TRBJ2-2; TRBD1 aligns across 10 bases. From germline, CDR1 is SGHAT and CDR2 FQNNGV. The CDR3 length is 15 residues. Unmatched junction bases numbered 4, after V lost 3 bases and J lost 6 bases.

This sequence joins TRBV9 and TRBJ1-4; D perhaps matches TRBD1 (5 bases). Germline V lookup: CDR1 SGDLS, CDR2 YYNGEE. V gave up 0 bases and J gave up 5 bases, with 11 bases separating them. The CDR3 loop spans 15 amino acids. In DNA, the CDR3 is TGTGCCAGCAGCGTAGCCGGGACGACGAATGAAAAACTGTTTTTT. Translated, it gives CASSVAGTTNEKLFF.

This clonotype has at least ten counts. This chain connects TRBV3-1 to TRBJ1-1; the match to TRBD1 covers 8 bases. Germline V gene lookup returns CDR1 LGHDT and CDR2 YNNKEL (reference sequence). The length of the CDR3 is 15 residues. Germline trimming cut 3 bases from V and 0 bases from J; bases unmatched to any gene: 3. The CDR3 DNA follows: TGTGCCAGCAGCCATTTGGGACAGGTGAACACTGAAGCTTTCTTT. It yields the protein CASSHLGQVNTEAFF.

In this sample, this clonotype turned up a few times. This chain links TRBV2 with TRBJ2-7; possibly TRBD1 or TRBD2 for D (5 bases each). CDR1 is SNHLY, CDR2 FYNNEI, per germline. This CDR3 comprises 12 residues. The V and J ends lost 6 bases and 4 bases respectively, with 10 bases between them. CDR3 in amino acids: CASRSGAYEQYF. In nucleotides, the CDR3 is TGTGCCAGCAGATCCGGGGCGTACGAGCAGTACTTC.